The present T cell receptor beta chain was sequenced within a study of CXCR3-negative and CXCR3-positive naive CD8 T cells. Across the study: Sequencing brought in about 150 million TRB reads altogether, and each library got about 1.5 +/- 0.3 million. Points from the study as a whole: Memory, not naive, CXCR3-negative and CXCR3-positive cells differed in TRBV-TRBJ usage. After cryopreservation, CXCR3 expression dropped partially; most assays used fresh PBMCs.

The authors prepared UMI-labeled TRB cDNA libraries by 5' RACE. TCRdb reprocessed the 5' RACE reads, keeping one entry per CDR3 protein, no DNA. Its clone listing holds 90,000 to 100,000 distinct CDR3 sequences. Concerning this clonotype: Its antigen remains unidentified.

The CDR3 extends over 13 amino acids. From germline, CDR1 is MNHEY and CDR2 SMNVEV (reference sequence). The sequenced material came from naive CXCR3- CD8+ T cells from blood. Stated subset: CD45RO-CCR7+CD27+CD95- naive CD8+ T cells lacking CXCR3 (TNR3-). The J gene is TRBJ2-1, the V gene TRBV27; TCRdb reports TRBD2, a call that lacks DNA to check it against. The clonotype was recovered from a human donor in good health. Some clones in this sample may be carry-over from other donors' samples. CDR3 region: CASSWTSGNEQFF.